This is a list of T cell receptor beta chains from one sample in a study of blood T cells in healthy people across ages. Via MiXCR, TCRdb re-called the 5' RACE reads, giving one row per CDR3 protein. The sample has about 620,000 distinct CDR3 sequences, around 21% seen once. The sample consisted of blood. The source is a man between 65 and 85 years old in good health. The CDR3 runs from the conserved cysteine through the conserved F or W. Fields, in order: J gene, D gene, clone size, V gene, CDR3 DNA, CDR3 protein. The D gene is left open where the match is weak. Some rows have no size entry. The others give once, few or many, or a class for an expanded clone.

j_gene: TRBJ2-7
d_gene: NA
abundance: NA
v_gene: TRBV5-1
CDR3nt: TGCGCCAGCAGCTTGGATCCGGGGGGCGGCTACGAGCAGTACTTC
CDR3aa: CASSLDPGGGYEQYF

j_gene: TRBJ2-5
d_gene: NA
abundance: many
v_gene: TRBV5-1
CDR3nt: TGCGCCAGCAGCTATAGGGCACTACAAGAGACCCAGTACTTC
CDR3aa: CASSYRALQETQYF

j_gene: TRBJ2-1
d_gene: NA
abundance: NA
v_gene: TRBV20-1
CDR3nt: TGCAGTGCGGGGAAGGTGGGAGGAGGCTATGAGCAGTTCTTC
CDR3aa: CSAGKVGGGYEQFF

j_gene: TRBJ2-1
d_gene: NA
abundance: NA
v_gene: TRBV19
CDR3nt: TGTGCCAGTAGTGAGGGGTTTAGCTCCTACAATGAGCAGTTCTTC
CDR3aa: CASSEGFSSYNEQFF

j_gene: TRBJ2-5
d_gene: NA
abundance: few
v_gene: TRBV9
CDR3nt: TGTGCCAGCAGCGGATTGGGTAGTGGGGAGACCCAGTACTTC
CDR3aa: CASSGLGSGETQYF

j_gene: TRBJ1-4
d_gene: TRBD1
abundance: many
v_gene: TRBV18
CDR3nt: TGTGCCAGCTCACCCGGGACAGCTAATGAAAAACTGTTTTTT
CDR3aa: CASSPGTANEKLFF

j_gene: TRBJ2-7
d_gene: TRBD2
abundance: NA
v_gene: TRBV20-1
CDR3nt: TGCAGTGCTAGGCGACCGCCTTCTAGCGGGAGAATCTACGAGCAGTACTTC
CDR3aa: CSARRPPSSGRIYEQYF

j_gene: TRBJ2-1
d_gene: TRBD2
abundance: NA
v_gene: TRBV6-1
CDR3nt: TGTGCCACAGAGATAGCGGGAGTAGGGGGGTACTACAATGAGCAGTTCTTC
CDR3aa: CATEIAGVGGYYNEQFF

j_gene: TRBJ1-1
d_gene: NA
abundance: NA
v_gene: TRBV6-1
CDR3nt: TGTGCCAGCGAGACAGAAATGAACACTGAAGCTTTCTTT
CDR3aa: CASETEMNTEAFF

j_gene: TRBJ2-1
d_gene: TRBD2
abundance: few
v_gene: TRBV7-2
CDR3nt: TGTGCCAGCAGCTTAGCGGCGGGAGAACGCTATGAGCAGTTCTTC
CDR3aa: CASSLAAGERYEQFF